The 29 T cell receptor beta chains below were found in one sample sequenced in a study of shared clonotypes between healthy human individuals. Measured with immunoSEQ multiplex PCR; TCRdb has only the in-frame clones, and not every one. This repertoire shows around 1.9 million clones, 85% to 95% found once; its top ten account for under 2%. CD8 cells classed as naive were CD45RO-negative and positively selected for CCR7, excluding terminally differentiated effector memory CD45RA+ cells. The sequencing input was naive CD8+ T cells from PBMCs. These receptors came from a young man in good health. Some clones in this sample may be carry-over from other donors' samples.

This clone showed up just once. The chain uses TRBV15 and TRBJ2-5, with 9 bases fitting TRBD2. The CDR3 contains 14 residues. J lost 3 bases, V lost 1 base, and 0 bases had no gene match. Germline V gives CDR1 LNHNV, CDR2 YYDKDF (reference sequence). CDR3 sequence reads: CATSRGLAEETQYF. CDR3 nucleotides: TGTGCCACCAGCAGAGGACTAGCGGAAGAGACCCAGTACTTC. Full variable domain (remainder filled in from reference TRBV15 and TRBJ2-5): DAMVIQNPRYQVTQFGKPVTLSCSQTLNHNVMYWYQQKSSQAPKLLFHYYDKDFNNEADTPDNFQSRRPNTSFCFLDIRSPGLGDTAMYLCATSRGLAEETQYFGPGTRLLVL.

The chain combines TRBV27 with TRBJ2-1; TRBD1 aligns across 8 bases. The CDR3 is 14 residues long. In germline, CDR1 is MNHEY, CDR2 SMNVEV (reference sequence). The V segment lost 8 bases and the J segment 5 bases; nucleotides outside the gene matches: 8. CDR3 DNA sequence: TGTGCCAGCCTTAACAGGGGGACCGACAATGAGCAGTTCTTC. Translating it yields CASLNRGTDNEQFF.

The rearrangement joins TRBV28 to TRBJ2-5, with TRBD2 matching 14 bases. V lost 6 bases to trimming and J lost 5 bases; unmatched junction nucleotides: 5. Germline V gives CDR1 MDHEN, CDR2 SYDVKM. The CDR3 contains 15 residues. The CDR3 coding sequence is TGTGCCAGCAGCCTCGGACTAGCGGGAGGCGAGACCCAGTACTTC. It translates to CASSLGLAGGETQYF.

The V and J genes are TRBV4-3 and TRBJ2-1; perhaps TRBD1 as D (6 bases). The CDR3 loop spans 14 amino acids. The V and J ends lost 4 bases and 1 base respectively, with 8 bases between them. The V gene's germline CDR1 is LGHNA and CDR2 YSLEER. The CDR3 is CASSPGTSYNEQFF. CDR3 nucleotide sequence: TGCGCCAGCAGCCCGGGGACATCCTACAATGAGCAGTTCTTC.

The rearrangement links TRBV2 to TRBJ2-3, with D unresolved. V was clipped by 8 bases and J by 6 bases, with 12 bases between them. CDR1 and CDR2 (germline): SNHLY, FYNNEI. The CDR3 is 12 amino acids. CDR3 in amino acids: CASPTSRDTQYF. In DNA form, the CDR3 reads TGTGCCAGCCCCACGTCCCGTGATACGCAGTATTTT.

The rearrangement joins TRBV27 to TRBJ2-7; unclear D gene. V lost 4 bases, J lost 2 bases, and 12 bases lay in between. CDR3 size: 14 residues. Germline-derived CDR1 and CDR2 are MNHEY and SMNVEV (reference sequence). This CDR3 reads CASSSYATPYEQYF. The CDR3, as DNA: TGTGCCAGCAGTTCCTATGCTACCCCCTACGAGCAGTACTTC.

The chain couples TRBV5-6 to TRBJ2-7; possible D gene TRBD2, 7 bases. The CDR3 consists of 14 residues. Trimming cost V 3 bases and J 5 bases, with 15 bases left between them. The germline V gene has CDR1 SGHDT and CDR2 YYEEEE. CDR3: CASSSIGGGDEQYF. In nucleotides, the CDR3 is TGTGCCAGCAGCTCAATTGGGGGGGGCGACGAGCAGTACTTC.

This sequence joins TRBV6-6 and TRBJ2-7; a possible D gene is TRBD1 (5 bases). The ends were cut back, 8 bases at V and 1 base at J, with 9 bases in the middle. CDR1 MNHNY and CDR2 SVGAGI come from the germline V gene (reference sequence). The CDR3 covers 12 residues. The DNA for the CDR3 is TGTGCCAGCGGGTCAGGGTCCTACGAGCAGTACTTC. The encoded protein is CASGSGSYEQYF.

The CDR3 is CASIKLGGVSYNEQFF. The CDR3 region has the DNA TGTGCCAGCATAAAACTAGGGGGTGTCTCCTACAATGAGCAGTTCTTC. The chain is built from TRBV7-8 and TRBJ2-1; tentatively, D is TRBD1 (6 bases). The germline gives CDR1 SGHVS, CDR2 FQNEAQ. This CDR3 spans 16 amino acids. Between the trimmed V and J ends, which lost 7 bases and 0 bases, there was a span of 16 bases.

V usage is TRBV28 and J usage is TRBJ2-7; TRBD2 matches 13 bases. The CDR3 spans 15 residues. J was trimmed by 3 bases and V by 5 bases; bases with no gene match: 4. The germline V gene has CDR1 MDHEN and CDR2 SYDVKM. This CDR3 reads CASSIGLAGVYEQYF. The DNA of the CDR3 is TGTGCCAGCAGTATAGGACTAGCGGGAGTCTACGAGCAGTACTTC.

A single count supports this clone. The V and J genes are TRBV29-1 and TRBJ2-1, with D perhaps matching TRBD2 (7 bases). V was shortened by 8 bases and J by 0 bases, with 11 bases between the two germline ends. Germline V gives CDR1 SQVTM, CDR2 ANQGSEA. CDR3 length: 13 residues. CDR3 sequence (DNA): TGCAGCACTAGGGGGGGCTCCTACAATGAGCAGTTCTTC. Protein: CSTRGGSYNEQFF.

This clone has only a few counts. The chain couples TRBV11-2 to TRBJ1-3; D is possibly TRBD1 (6 bases). CDR1 and CDR2 from the germline V gene are SGHAT and FQNNGV. The CDR3 extends over 15 amino acids. Between the trimmed V and J ends, which lost 4 bases and 0 bases, there was a span of 10 bases. The CDR3 here is CASSSGTLSGNTIYF. Here the CDR3 DNA reads TGTGCCAGCAGCTCCGGGACACTCTCTGGAAACACCATATATTTT.

The chain is built from TRBV27 and TRBJ2-1; D perhaps matches TRBD2 (6 bases). The germline CDR1 and CDR2 sequences are MNHEY and SMNVEV (reference sequence). The CDR3 is made up of 12 amino acids. V was pared by 7 bases and J by 12 bases, with 16 bases between. This CDR3 reads CASTSGGSWQFF. CDR3 bases: TGTGCCAGCACCTCCGGGGGTAGCTGGCAGTTCTTC.

On this clone itself: Different DNA sequences within this sample yield the same CDR3. The chain combines TRBV9 with TRBJ2-3; 12 bases are shared with TRBD2. The ends lost 3 bases at V and 3 bases at J; junction bases unmatched: 2. The CDR3 length is 15 residues. CDR1 and CDR2 (germline): SGDLS, YYNGEE. CDR3 region: CASSASGRATDTQYF. Written as DNA, the CDR3 is TGTGCCAGCAGCGCTAGCGGGAGGGCTACAGATACGCAGTATTTT.

The chain couples TRBV6-6 to TRBJ2-4, with 8 positions matching TRBD1. The J segment lost 5 bases and the V segment lost 8 bases, leaving 8 bases of the junction unmatched. This CDR3 comprises 14 residues. Germline CDR1 MNHNY, CDR2 SVGAGI (reference sequence). The CDR3 loop reads CASLKGQAENIQYF. The CDR3 coding sequence is TGTGCCAGCTTAAAGGGACAGGCCGAAAACATTCAGTACTTC.

The count of this clone is one. The chain uses TRBV14 and TRBJ2-7; D is uncertain. Trimming shortened V by 4 bases and J by 7 bases, and 14 bases separated the two germline ends. The CDR3 is 13 amino acids. Germline V gives CDR1 SGHDN, CDR2 FVKESK. DNA for the CDR3: TGTGCCAGCAGCCCGGGCTCCTTTTGGGAGCAGTACTTC. Translating gives CASSPGSFWEQYF.

The V call is TRBV5-1, the J call TRBJ2-7, with TRBD1 identical over 10 bases. With V trimmed by 0 bases and J by 5 bases, 8 bases remained unmatched. Germline V gene lookup returns CDR1 SGHRS and CDR2 YFSETQ. The CDR3 sequence is 16 residues long. The chain's CDR3 is CASSLALGQGGHEQYF. The CDR3 coding sequence is TGCGCCAGCAGCTTGGCTTTAGGACAGGGGGGCCACGAGCAGTACTTC.

The rearrangement uses TRBV7-8 and TRBJ2-3; 16 nucleotides line up with TRBD2. Germline V gene data show CDR1 as SGHVS and CDR2 as FQNEAQ. V shed 4 bases and J 0 bases; nucleotides not matched to a gene: 10. CDR3 size: 20 residues. The CDR3 protein is CASSYPGLAGGAISTDTQYF. CDR3 coding DNA: TGTGCCAGCAGCTACCCGGGACTAGCGGGAGGGGCTATTAGCACAGATACGCAGTATTTT.

This clone was counted only a few times. V and J are TRBV29-1 and TRBJ1-5; D perhaps matches TRBD1 (6 bases). This CDR3 is built from 13 residues. CDR1 and CDR2 (germline): SQVTM, ANQGSEA. The V and J ends lost 7 bases and 2 bases respectively, with 12 bases between them. Here the CDR3 DNA reads TGCAGCGCTCAGGGGATCGGCAATCAGCCCCAGCATTTT. As protein: CSAQGIGNQPQHF.

The gene calls are TRBV28 and TRBJ2-1; D is uncertain. Per germline, CDR1 MDHEN and CDR2 SYDVKM. V gave up 7 bases and J gave up 0 bases, with 19 bases separating them. This CDR3 contains 17 residues. The CDR3 region has the DNA TGTGCCAGCACTACATATGGGCCCTTGAGCTCCTACAATGAGCAGTTCTTC. Amino acid sequence: CASTTYGPLSSYNEQFF. Drawing the rest from reference TRBV28 and TRBJ2-1, the complete variable domain is DVKVTQSSRYLVKRTGEKVFLECVQDMDHENMFWYRQDPGLGLRLIYFSYDVKMKEKGDIPEGYSVSREKKERFSLILESASTNQTSMYLCASTTYGPLSSYNEQFFGPGTRLTVL.

The genes are TRBV30 and TRBJ2-2, with D unresolved. Looked up from germline, CDR1 is GTSNPN and CDR2 is SVGIG (reference sequence). The length of the CDR3 is 13 residues. V lost 3 bases and J lost 3, with 8 bases in between. This chain's CDR3 is CAWSGRYTGELFF. The DNA of the CDR3 is TGTGCCTGGAGCGGAAGATACACCGGGGAGCTGTTTTTT.

This clone was seen just once. The V call is TRBV6-8, the J call TRBJ2-3; 11 bases align to TRBD2. Germline V lookup: CDR1 MNHGY, CDR2 SAAAGT. V shed 6 bases, J shed 4 bases, and the junction held 12 bases outside the gene matches. This CDR3 has 17 amino acids. CDR3 sequence reads: CASSPIASGRLADTQYF. DNA of the CDR3: TGTGCCAGCAGCCCGATAGCTAGCGGGAGGCTGGCAGATACGCAGTATTTT.

The CDR3 sequence: CASSYLAEKVHEQYF. Here the CDR3 DNA reads TGTGCCAGCAGTTACCTAGCGGAGAAGGTCCACGAGCAGTACTTC. The chain links TRBV6-5 to TRBJ2-7; 7 nucleotides agree with TRBD2. The germline V gene encodes CDR1 MNHEY and CDR2 SVGAGI. CDR3 length: 15 residues. With 2 bases clipped from V and 5 bases from J, the junction kept 9 bases outside the gene matches.

Comments on this clone: Other nucleotide sequences in the sample specify the same CDR3. The chain has TRBV7-9 and TRBJ2-7; tentatively, D is TRBD2 (5 bases). Per the germline V gene, CDR1 is SEHNR and CDR2 is FQNEAQ (reference sequence). The CDR3 totals 11 residues. Trimming pared 6 bases from V and 3 bases from J, leaving 6 bases between. The CDR3 here is CASRGVYEQYF. CDR3 in DNA: TGTGCCAGCAGGGGAGTCTACGAGCAGTACTTC.

This clone was seen a few times. The sample has other DNA sequences that encode this CDR3 too. This sequence joins TRBV19 and TRBJ2-7, with unresolved D. V was shortened by 1 base and J by 6 bases, with 4 bases between the two germline ends. The CDR3 totals 11 residues. CDR1 is LNHDA, CDR2 SQIVND, per germline (reference sequence). The CDR3 DNA is TGTGCCAGTAGTATAGGCGGCGAGCAGTACTTC. As protein: CASSIGGEQYF. Based on the CDR3 plus reference TRBV19 and TRBJ2-7, the full variable domain is DGGITQSPKYLFRKEGQNVTLSCEQNLNHDAMYWYRQDPGQGLRLIYYSQIVNDFQKGDIAEGYSVSREKKESFPLTVTSAQKNPTAFYLCASSIGGEQYFGPGTRLTVT.

The chain employs TRBV5-6 and TRBJ1-5; 7 bases align to TRBD1. Germline CDR1 is SGHDT and CDR2 is YYEEEE. J was trimmed by 0 bases and V by 4 bases; bases with no gene match: 13. The CDR3 totals 18 residues. This CDR3 is CASSHLGPGQNSNQPQHF. The DNA of the CDR3 is TGTGCCAGCAGCCACCTGGGTCCGGGACAGAATAGCAATCAGCCCCAGCATTTT.

CDR3 in amino acids: CASRRSGRGNEQFF. CDR3 DNA sequence: TGTGCCAGCAGGAGGAGCGGGAGGGGCAATGAGCAGTTCTTC. The genes are TRBV6-1 and TRBJ2-1; 10 bases agree with TRBD2. From germline, CDR1 is MNHNS and CDR2 SASEGT. V was clipped by 6 bases and J by 6 bases; unmatched bases: 5. The CDR3 runs 14 residues.

The chain has TRBV7-6 and TRBJ2-1; a possible D gene is TRBD2 (6 bases). The V gene lost 0 bases and the J gene lost 8 bases, with 8 bases spanning the gap. The CDR3 is made up of 13 amino acids. CDR1 SGHVS and CDR2 FNYEAQ come from the germline V gene. The CDR3 bases are TGTGCCAGCAGCTTAGCGCGGGGCGATGAGCAGTTCTTC. It codes for CASSLARGDEQFF.

The chain combines TRBV19 with TRBJ2-4; D gene unclear. The CDR3 length is 14 residues. Germline V gene lookup returns CDR1 LNHDA and CDR2 SQIVND (reference sequence). Trimming shortened V by 1 base and J by 0 bases, and 4 bases separated the two germline ends. The CDR3 DNA reads TGTGCCAGTAGTATAGCAATAGCCAAAAACATTCAGTACTTC. Protein product: CASSIAIAKNIQYF.